A single sample gave rise to the 15 T cell receptor beta chains below, sequenced in a study of cytotoxic CD8 clonotypes in ibrutinib-treated CLL (dated by TCRdb to the early 2020s). In the paper's terms, the time point label means: more than 10 months on ibrutinib. The library was generated by the immunoSEQ multiplex PCR assay. TCRdb re-hosts the immuneACCESS table, in-frame sequences only. Its copies lack some clones; in the studies checked, an unresolved V gene accounts for under half of them, and the cause for the rest is not known. The sample includes fewer than 80,000 clones, with less than 60% observed a single time. Clones ranked in the top ten supply roughly 15% of the sample. Sample: PBMCs, taken after 12 months of ibrutinib treatment. Source of these receptors: a human donor with chronic lymphocytic leukemia.

V usage is TRBV5-4 and J usage is TRBJ2-5; D not resolved. V was cut by 0 bases and J by 4 bases, with 7 bases left in between. From germline, CDR1 is SGHNT and CDR2 YYREEE (reference sequence). The CDR3 has 13 residues. CDR3 loop: CASSLGPIETQYF. The CDR3 DNA sequence: TGTGCCAGCAGCTTGGGGCCAATAGAGACCCAGTACTTC.

CDR3 DNA sequence: TGTGCCAGCAGTGTTTGGGGCTCCTACAATGAGCAGTTCTTC. Amino acids: CASSVWGSYNEQFF. This chain links TRBV2 with TRBJ2-1, with no clear D. The V gene's germline CDR1 is SNHLY and CDR2 FYNNEI. CDR3 length: 14 amino acids. V lost 4 bases to trimming and J lost 0 bases, with 7 bases between them.

This sequence joins TRBV4-2 and TRBJ2-2; D is ambiguous. Per germline, CDR1 LGHNA and CDR2 YNFKEQ. The CDR3 has 14 residues. The V and J ends lost 1 base and 6 bases respectively, with 9 bases between them. CDR3 DNA sequence: TGTGCCAGCAGCCAAGGGGATATGCCCGGGGAGCTGTTTTTT. Its protein is CASSQGDMPGELFF.

This clone showed up just once. The genes are TRBV5-1 and TRBJ2-5; 7 nucleotides agree with TRBD1. This CDR3 region has 15 residues. Losses at the gene ends were 4 bases for V and 5 bases for J; bases not matched to a gene: 11. The V gene's germline CDR1 is SGHRS and CDR2 YFSETQ. The CDR3 DNA reads as TGCGCCAGCAGCCTAAGTAGGACAGGCCGGGAGACCCAGTACTTC. This encodes CASSLSRTGRETQYF.

The V gene is TRBV18, the J gene TRBJ1-4; D remains ambiguous. Germline V gives CDR1 KGHSH, CDR2 LQKENI. The V end was cut by 6 bases, the J end by 0 bases, with 11 bases between. CDR3 length equals 15 residues. Here the CDR3 reads CASSRRKATNEKLFF. As DNA, the CDR3 is TGTGCCAGCTCTCGTAGGAAAGCAACTAATGAAAAACTGTTTTTT.

The genes are TRBV5-1 and TRBJ2-3; TRBD2 agrees at 8 bases. In germline, CDR1 is SGHRS, CDR2 YFSETQ. The CDR3 spans 16 residues. V shed 4 bases and J 8 bases; nucleotides not matched to a gene: 15. CDR3: CASSQDGGAVIATQYF. Written as DNA, the CDR3 is TGCGCCAGCAGCCAAGACGGGGGGGCCGTGATTGCTACGCAGTATTTT.

This chain links TRBV10-3 with TRBJ1-2; D unclear. Per germline, CDR1 ENHRY and CDR2 SYGVKD. Trimming removed 4 bases from V and 7 bases from J, with 19 bases in between. This CDR3 has 15 amino acids. This CDR3 reads CAISVHVTGEFGYTF. DNA of the CDR3: TGTGCCATCAGTGTGCATGTGACGGGAGAGTTTGGCTACACCTTC.

CDR3 in DNA: TGTGCCAGCAGCCAACAGAACAACTATGGCTACACCTTC. Translation: CASSQQNNYGYTF. The genes are TRBV28 and TRBJ1-2; D is uncertain. CDR1 and CDR2 from the germline V gene are MDHEN and SYDVKM. The ends were cut back, 6 bases at V and 2 bases at J, with 10 bases in the middle. This CDR3 is built from 13 residues.

This clone showed up many times. This chain connects TRBV21-1 to TRBJ2-2; no check of the table's D call, TRBD1, against the DNA was made. TRBV21-1 is given as a pseudogene. This CDR3 contains 14 residues. CDR3 sequence (DNA): TGTGCCAGCACCGCCGGGACAGGAGGCGGGGAGCTGTTTTTT. This sequence encodes CASTAGTGGGELFF.

The rearrangement joins TRBV5-4 to TRBJ2-2; the D gene is possibly TRBD2 (5 bases). This CDR3 contains 17 residues. Germline V lookup: CDR1 SGHNT, CDR2 YYREEE (reference sequence). Trimming stripped 2 bases from V and 0 bases from J, with 14 bases between. CDR3 in amino acids: CASSLSRRSTNTGELFF. CDR3 bases: TGTGCCAGCAGCTTAAGTAGGAGGTCAACGAACACCGGGGAGCTGTTTTTT.

Only a few counts were recorded for this clone. V usage is TRBV29-1 and J usage is TRBJ2-3, with 7 bases identical to TRBD2. This CDR3 spans 14 amino acids. After removal of 4 bases from V and 6 bases from J, the junction contained 10 bases not matched to a gene. Germline lookup yields CDR1 SQVTM and CDR2 ANQGSEA. This CDR3 reads CSVAARGGQDTQYF. In DNA form, the CDR3 reads TGCAGCGTTGCGGCGCGGGGAGGGCAGGATACGCAGTATTTT.

The rearrangement links TRBV9 to TRBJ2-1; D tentatively fits TRBD1 or TRBD2 (5 bases each). With 4 bases removed from V and 5 bases from J, the gap between germline ends came to 13 bases. The CDR3 is 14 residues long. CDR1 is SGDLS, CDR2 YYNGEE, per germline. CDR3 sequence reads: CASSKRGDHNEQFF. CDR3 in DNA: TGTGCCAGCAGCAAACGGGGCGACCACAATGAGCAGTTCTTC. Full variable domain (rest looked up from reference TRBV9 and TRBJ2-1): DSGVTQTPKHLITATGQRVTLRCSPRSGDLSVYWYQQSLDQGLQFLIQYYNGEERAKGNILERFSAQQFPDLHSELNLSSLELGDSALYFCASSKRGDHNEQFFGPGTRLTVL.

The chain links TRBV11-2 to TRBJ2-7; D is ambiguous. V shed 5 bases and J shed 5 bases, with 4 bases lying between them. This CDR3 comprises 10 residues. Germline V gives CDR1 SGHAT, CDR2 FQNNGV. As DNA, the CDR3 is TGTGCCAGCAGCCCCCACGAGCAGTACTTC. Translated, it gives CASSPHEQYF.

This clone was observed a few times. The gene calls are TRBV28 and TRBJ1-6, with D possibly TRBD1 on 6 matching bases. Trimming took 7 bases from V and 8 from J, leaving 12 bases between them. The CDR3 has 13 residues. From germline, CDR1 is MDHEN and CDR2 SYDVKM. CDR3 loop: CASMKAGDSPLHF. In DNA, the CDR3 is TGTGCCAGCATGAAGGCAGGGGATTCACCCCTCCACTTT.

This sequence joins TRBV5-4 and TRBJ2-7; 14 bases map to TRBD2. J gave up 3 bases and V 4 bases, and 0 bases lay outside the gene matches. Per germline, CDR1 SGHNT and CDR2 YYREEE (reference sequence). This CDR3 is 14 amino acids long. DNA for the CDR3: TGTGCCAGCAGCGGACTAGCGGGAGGCTACGAGCAGTACTTC. This translates into CASSGLAGGYEQYF.